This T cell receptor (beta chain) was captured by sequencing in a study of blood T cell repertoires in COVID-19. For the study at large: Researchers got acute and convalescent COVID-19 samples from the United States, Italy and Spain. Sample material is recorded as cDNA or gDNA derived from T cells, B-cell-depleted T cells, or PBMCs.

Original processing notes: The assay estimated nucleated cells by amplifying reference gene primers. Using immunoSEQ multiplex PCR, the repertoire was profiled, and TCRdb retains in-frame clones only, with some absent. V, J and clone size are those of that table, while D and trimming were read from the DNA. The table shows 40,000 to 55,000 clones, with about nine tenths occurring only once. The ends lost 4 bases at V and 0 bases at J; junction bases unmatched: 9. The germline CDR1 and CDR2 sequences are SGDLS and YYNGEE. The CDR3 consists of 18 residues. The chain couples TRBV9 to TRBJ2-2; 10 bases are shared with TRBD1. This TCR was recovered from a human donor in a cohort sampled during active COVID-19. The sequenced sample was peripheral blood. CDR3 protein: CASSQGQGNLANTGELFF. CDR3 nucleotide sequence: TGTGCCAGCAGCCAGGGACAGGGGAATCTCGCGAACACCGGGGAGCTGTTTTTT.